Listed below are T cell receptor beta chains from one sample, sequenced in a study of blood T cell repertoires in COVID-19. Libraries were prepared by immunoSEQ multiplex PCR; TCRdb keeps only in-frame clonotypes and omits some of them. The table lists some 270,000 clones, approximately 83% of them singletons. The sequenced sample consisted of peripheral blood. These receptors were collected from a woman in her sixties or seventies with acute or convalescent COVID-19. The CDR3 runs from the conserved cysteine through the conserved F or W. Fields, in order: clone size, V gene, D gene, J gene, CDR3 DNA, CDR3 protein. The D gene is left open where the match is weak. Not all rows give a size; the values are once, few, many and, for expanded clones, a class.

abundance: -; v_gene: TRBV5-8; d_gene: TRBD2; j_gene: TRBJ2-1; CDR3nt: TGTGCCAGCAGCCTCGGGGGGGCCAGATTAAATGAGCAGTTCTTC; CDR3aa: CASSLGGARLNEQFF
abundance: -; v_gene: TRBV4-1; d_gene: TRBD1; j_gene: TRBJ1-5; CDR3nt: TGCGCCAGCAGCCAAGACAGGGGGCGACAGCCCCAGCATTTT; CDR3aa: CASSQDRGRQPQHF
abundance: -; v_gene: TRBV5-8; d_gene: TRBD1; j_gene: TRBJ1-1; CDR3nt: TGTGCCAGCAGCTCCGGGACAGGGGTAACTGAAGCTTTCTTT; CDR3aa: CASSSGTGVTEAFF
abundance: once; v_gene: TRBV6-2/TRBV6-3; d_gene: -; j_gene: TRBJ1-5; CDR3nt: TGTGCCAGCAGCCGCCCTCGGGGGGCGAGGACCAATCAGCCCCAGCATTTT; CDR3aa: CASSRPRGARTNQPQHF
abundance: once; v_gene: TRBV7-9; d_gene: -; j_gene: TRBJ1-1; CDR3nt: TGTGCCAGCAGCTCCCCCTACCAGGGTCAGAACACTGAAGCTTTCTTT; CDR3aa: CASSSPYQGQNTEAFF
abundance: -; v_gene: TRBV6-5; d_gene: -; j_gene: TRBJ2-5; CDR3nt: TGTGCCAGCAGTTCAGGGTCAGAGACCCAGTACTTC; CDR3aa: CASSSGSETQYF
abundance: -; v_gene: TRBV18; d_gene: TRBD1; j_gene: TRBJ1-1; CDR3nt: TGTGCCAGCTCACCTCTGACAGGGGGCCTTGAAGCTTTCTTT; CDR3aa: CASSPLTGGLEAFF
abundance: -; v_gene: TRBV27; d_gene: -; j_gene: TRBJ1-5; CDR3nt: TGTGCCAGCAGTTTAGGGACTCTCAATCAGCCCCAGCATTTT; CDR3aa: CASSLGTLNQPQHF
abundance: -; v_gene: TRBV23-1; d_gene: TRBD1; j_gene: TRBJ1-2; CDR3nt: TGCGCCAGCAGTCAATTGGGACAGGGGGCCCCTCCTTATGGCTACACCTTC; CDR3aa: CASSQLGQGAPPYGYTF
abundance: -; v_gene: TRBV19; d_gene: TRBD2; j_gene: TRBJ2-5; CDR3nt: TGTGCCAGTAGGGGACTAGCGGGGGAAGAGACCCAGTACTTC; CDR3aa: CASRGLAGEETQYF
abundance: -; v_gene: TRBV12-3/TRBV12-4; d_gene: -; j_gene: TRBJ1-2; CDR3nt: TGTGCCAGCAGTTTCCCCCCCCTCCACACCTTC; CDR3aa: CASSFPPLHTF
abundance: -; v_gene: TRBV6-5; d_gene: -; j_gene: TRBJ1-4; CDR3nt: TGTGCCAGCAGTCTGAGGACGGGGACTAATGAAAAACTGTTTTTT; CDR3aa: CASSLRTGTNEKLFF
abundance: -; v_gene: TRBV11-2; d_gene: -; j_gene: TRBJ1-2; CDR3nt: TGTGCCAGCAGTATAAACCCTTCCGGTACGACAGCAAATTACTATGGCTACACCTTC; CDR3aa: CASSINPSGTTANYYGYTF